Listed below are T cell receptor beta chains from one sample, sequenced in a study of control samples from healthy donors and cancer patients. Here immunoSEQ multiplex PCR was the method, and the copy in TCRdb shows in-frame clones only, minus some. The sample contains about 140,000 clones, about 85% of which appear only once. Sample: blood. The receptors derive from a woman in her 30s in good health. Both conserved end residues are part of each CDR3. The D gene is left open where the match is weak. Size values are once, few and many counts, or a class for expanded clones, and some rows have none.

j_call d_call v_call clone_size cdr3_nt cdr3_aa
TRBJ1-2 NA TRBV5-4 NA TGTGCCAGCAGCTTTGCGGGCAGCACTAACTATGGCTACACCTTC CASSFAGSTNYGYTF
TRBJ2-1 NA TRBV5-1 NA TGCGCCAGCAGCACAACGCTGACAGGCAATGAGCAGTTCTTC CASSTTLTGNEQFF
TRBJ1-3 NA TRBV30 NA TGTGCCTGGACCAGCCGTGGAAACACCATATATTTT CAWTSRGNTIYF
TRBJ1-2 NA TRBV3-1/TRBV3-2 NA TGTGCCAGCAGCCAACGCCGGCAGGGGAGGAAGCTATCTGGCTACACCTTC CASSQRRQGRKLSGYTF
TRBJ2-3 NA TRBV30 NA TGTGCCTGGACGGACAGCACAGATACGCAGTATTTT CAWTDSTDTQYF
TRBJ1-1 TRBD1 TRBV6-4 once TGTGCCAGCAGCGCGACAGGGTTGAGCACTGAAGCTTTCTTT CASSATGLSTEAFF
TRBJ2-1 TRBD2 TRBV28 NA TGTGCCAGCAGTTTGACTAGCGGAAACTACAATGAGCAGTTCTTC CASSLTSGNYNEQFF
TRBJ2-5 NA TRBV10-3 NA TGTGCCATCAGTGAGTCTACGGGGTCGGGGGAGACCCAGTACTTC CAISESTGSGETQYF
TRBJ1-5 TRBD1 TRBV7-2 NA TGTGCCAGCAGCACACAGGGGAATCAGCCCCAGCATTTT CASSTQGNQPQHF
TRBJ2-3 TRBD2 TRBV13 NA TGTGCCAGCAGCTCCCTACTAGCGGGCTACACAGATACGCAGTATTTT CASSSLLAGYTDTQYF
TRBJ2-1 NA TRBV29-1 NA TGCAGCGTTGTAGCGGTGGGGGATGAGCAGTTCTTC CSVVAVGDEQFF
TRBJ2-7 TRBD1 TRBV10-3 NA TGTGCCACCATCCGGGACAGAAGCTCCTACGAGCAGTACTTC CATIRDRSSYEQYF
TRBJ2-7 NA TRBV6-5 NA TGCGAAGGGGCCAATACCCACTACGAGCAGTACTTC CEGANTHYEQYF
TRBJ2-7 TRBD2 TRBV7-3 NA TGTGCCAGCAGCTCCGGGACTAGCGGGAGCGAGCAGTACTTC CASSSGTSGSEQYF
TRBJ2-3 NA TRBV7-9 NA TGTGCCAGCAGCTTTGGGATAGCCCCGACAGATACGCAGTATTTT CASSFGIAPTDTQYF
TRBJ2-7 NA TRBV20-1 NA TGCAGTGCTAGAGAGGGTCGAGAGCAGTACTTC CSAREGREQYF
TRBJ2-1 NA TRBV24-1 NA TGTGCCACCAGTGATCGGGGGCCGTACTCCTACAATGAGCAGTTCTTC CATSDRGPYSYNEQFF
TRBJ2-1 NA TRBV10-3 NA TGTGCCATCAGTGAGGGGGGGGGCTACATAGGCGGTGAGCAGTTCTTC CAISEGGGYIGGEQFF
TRBJ1-2 NA TRBV10-2 NA TGCGCCAGCTCGGAGGACTATGGCTACACCTTC CASSEDYGYTF
TRBJ2-5 TRBD1 TRBV5-4 NA TGTGCCAGCAGCCTAGACAGGGGGCAGATGGAGACCCAGTACTTC CASSLDRGQMETQYF
TRBJ1-6 NA TRBV28 NA TGTGCCAGCGGCTCGTACAGCTCCTATAATTCACCCCTCCACTTT CASGSYSSYNSPLHF
TRBJ1-3 NA TRBV7-9 NA TGTGCCAGCAGCTTAGCGGGGGGCTCTGGAAACACCATATATTTT CASSLAGGSGNTIYF